This TCR beta chain is from a study of cytomegalovirus exposure and HLA in healthy donors. Study as a whole: From HLA-typed donors, an early data release held some 80 million unique TCRs.

It was with 60 Vbeta and 13 Jbeta primers that the PCR ran. Profiling relied on immunoSEQ multiplex PCR, and the TCRdb table lists in-frame clones only, not all of them. The table has 69,000 or so clones, 74% seen once. This clone was seen a handful of times. Its cognate antigen is unknown. The study's findings and limits: In a later analysis, at a false discovery rate of 0.05, over 15,000 TCR beta sequences matched HLA alleles.

The CDR3 has 14 residues. Germline assignment: CDR1 MNHNS and CDR2 SASEGT. V was shortened by 6 bases and J by 1 base, with 12 bases between the two germline ends. The sequenced sample consisted of PBMCs. V and J are TRBV6-1 and TRBJ1-1; D call uncertain. The clonotype originates from a woman aged 60-75 years in good health and CMV-seropositive. The CDR3 DNA sequence: TGTGCCAGCAGCCTCCCCCCGGGGAACACTGAAGCTTTCTTT. It is translated as CASSLPPGNTEAFF.